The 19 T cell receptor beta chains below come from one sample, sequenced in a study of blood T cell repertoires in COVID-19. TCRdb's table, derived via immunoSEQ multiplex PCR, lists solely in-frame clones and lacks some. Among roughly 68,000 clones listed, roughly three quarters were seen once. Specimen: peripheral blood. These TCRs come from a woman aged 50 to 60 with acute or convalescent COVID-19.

The CDR3 sequence: CATSRDRGGETQYF. In DNA, the CDR3 is TGTGCCACCAGCAGGGACAGGGGAGGAGAGACCCAGTACTTC. This chain uses TRBV15 with TRBJ2-5, with 9 bases identical to TRBD1. From germline, CDR1 is LNHNV and CDR2 YYDKDF (reference sequence). This CDR3 has 14 amino acids. Germline trimming cut 3 bases from V and 4 bases from J; bases unmatched to any gene: 3.

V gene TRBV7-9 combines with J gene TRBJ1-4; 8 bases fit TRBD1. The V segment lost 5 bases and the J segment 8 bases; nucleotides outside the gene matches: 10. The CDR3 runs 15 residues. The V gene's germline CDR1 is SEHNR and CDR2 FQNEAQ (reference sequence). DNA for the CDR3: TGTGCCAGCAGCCCAGGGGACAGGACGGGGGAAAAACTGTTTTTT. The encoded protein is CASSPGDRTGEKLFF.

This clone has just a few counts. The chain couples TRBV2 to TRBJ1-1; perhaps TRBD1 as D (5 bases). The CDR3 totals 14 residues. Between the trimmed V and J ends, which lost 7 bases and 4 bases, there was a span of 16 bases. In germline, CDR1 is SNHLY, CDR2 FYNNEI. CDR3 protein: CASIRIYGGTEAFF. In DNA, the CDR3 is TGTGCCAGCATCCGAATTTACGGGGGCACTGAAGCTTTCTTT.

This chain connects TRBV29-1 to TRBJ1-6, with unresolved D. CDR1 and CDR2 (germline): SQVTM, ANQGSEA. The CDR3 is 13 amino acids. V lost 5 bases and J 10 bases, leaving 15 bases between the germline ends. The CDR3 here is CSVRETTQSPLHF. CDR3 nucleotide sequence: TGCAGCGTTCGGGAGACAACCCAATCACCCCTCCACTTT.

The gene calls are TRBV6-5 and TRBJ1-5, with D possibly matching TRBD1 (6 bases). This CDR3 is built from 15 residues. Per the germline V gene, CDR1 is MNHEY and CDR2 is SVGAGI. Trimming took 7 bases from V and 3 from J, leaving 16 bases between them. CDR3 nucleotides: TGTGCCAGCACCGAACCGGGGGGCGACAATCAGCCCCAGCATTTT. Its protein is CASTEPGGDNQPQHF.

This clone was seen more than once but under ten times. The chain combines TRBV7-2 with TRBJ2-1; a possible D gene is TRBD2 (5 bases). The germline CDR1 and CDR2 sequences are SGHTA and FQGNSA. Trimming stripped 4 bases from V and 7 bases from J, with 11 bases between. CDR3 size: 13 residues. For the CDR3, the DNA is TGTGCCAGCAGCTACGGGGTATCGAATGAGCAGTTCTTC. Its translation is CASSYGVSNEQFF.

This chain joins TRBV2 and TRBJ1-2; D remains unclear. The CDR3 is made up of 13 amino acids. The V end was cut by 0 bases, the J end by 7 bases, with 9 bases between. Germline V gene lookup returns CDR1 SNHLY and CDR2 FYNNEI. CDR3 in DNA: TGTGCCAGCAGTGAAGCCAGTTGGAGTGGCTACACCTTC. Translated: CASSEASWSGYTF. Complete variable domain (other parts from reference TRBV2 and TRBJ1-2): EPEVTQTPSHQVTQMGQEVILRCVPISNHLYFYWYRQILGQKVEFLVSFYNNEISEKSEIFDDQFSVERPDGSNFTLKIRSTKLEDSAMYFCASSEASWSGYTFGSGTRLTVV.

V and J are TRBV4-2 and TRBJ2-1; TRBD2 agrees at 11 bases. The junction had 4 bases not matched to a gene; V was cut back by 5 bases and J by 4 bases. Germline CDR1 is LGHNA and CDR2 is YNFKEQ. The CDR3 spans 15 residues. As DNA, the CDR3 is TGTGCCAGCAGCTCCCGACTAGCGGGGTACAATGAGCAGTTCTTC. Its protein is CASSSRLAGYNEQFF.

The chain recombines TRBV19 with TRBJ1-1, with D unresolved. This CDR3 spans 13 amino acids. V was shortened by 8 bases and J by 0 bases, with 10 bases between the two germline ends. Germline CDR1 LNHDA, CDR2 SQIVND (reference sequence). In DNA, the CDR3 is TGTGCCAGTGGTGACACTTTGAACACTGAAGCTTTCTTT. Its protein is CASGDTLNTEAFF. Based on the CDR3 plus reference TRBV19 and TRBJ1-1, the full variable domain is DGGITQSPKYLFRKEGQNVTLSCEQNLNHDAMYWYRQDPGQGLRLIYYSQIVNDFQKGDIAEGYSVSREKKESFPLTVTSAQKNPTAFYLCASGDTLNTEAFFGQGTRLTVV.

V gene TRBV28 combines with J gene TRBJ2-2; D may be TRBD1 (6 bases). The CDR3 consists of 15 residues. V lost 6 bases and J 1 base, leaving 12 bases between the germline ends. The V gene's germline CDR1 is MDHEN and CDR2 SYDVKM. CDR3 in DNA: TGTGCCAGCAGACTGACGGGACAGAACACCGGGGAGCTGTTTTTT. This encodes CASRLTGQNTGELFF.

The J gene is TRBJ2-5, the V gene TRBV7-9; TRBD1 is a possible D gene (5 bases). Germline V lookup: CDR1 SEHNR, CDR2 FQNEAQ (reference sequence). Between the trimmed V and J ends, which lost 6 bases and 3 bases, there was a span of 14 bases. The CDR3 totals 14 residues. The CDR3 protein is CASRPPRDKETQYF. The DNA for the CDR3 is TGTGCCAGCAGACCCCCCAGGGATAAAGAGACCCAGTACTTC.

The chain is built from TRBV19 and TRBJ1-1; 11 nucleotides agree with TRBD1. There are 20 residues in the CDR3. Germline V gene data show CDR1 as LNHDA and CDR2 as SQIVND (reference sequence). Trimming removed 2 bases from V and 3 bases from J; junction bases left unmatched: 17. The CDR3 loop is CASSIRGGPRDRGSHTEAFF. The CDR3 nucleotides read TGTGCCAGTAGTATAAGGGGTGGCCCCCGGGACAGGGGGAGTCACACTGAAGCTTTCTTT.

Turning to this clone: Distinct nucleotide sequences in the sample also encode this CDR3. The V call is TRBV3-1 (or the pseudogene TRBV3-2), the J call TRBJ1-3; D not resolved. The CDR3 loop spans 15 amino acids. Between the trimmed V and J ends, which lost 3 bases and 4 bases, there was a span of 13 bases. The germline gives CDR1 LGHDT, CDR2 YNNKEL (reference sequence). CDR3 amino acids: CASSQGSRSGNTIYF. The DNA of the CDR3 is TGTGCCAGCAGCCAGGGGAGCCGTTCCGGAAACACCATATATTTT.

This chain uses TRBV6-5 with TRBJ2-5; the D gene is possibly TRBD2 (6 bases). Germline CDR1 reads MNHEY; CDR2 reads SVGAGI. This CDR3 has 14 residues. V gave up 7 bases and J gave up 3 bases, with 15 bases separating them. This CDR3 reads CASIFRGEKETQYF. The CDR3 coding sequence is TGTGCCAGCATCTTTCGCGGGGAGAAAGAGACCCAGTACTTC.

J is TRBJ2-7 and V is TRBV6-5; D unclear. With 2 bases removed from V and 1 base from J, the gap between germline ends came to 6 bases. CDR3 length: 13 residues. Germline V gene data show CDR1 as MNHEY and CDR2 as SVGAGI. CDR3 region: CASSYDLSYEQYF. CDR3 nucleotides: TGTGCCAGCAGTTACGACTTATCCTACGAGCAGTACTTC.

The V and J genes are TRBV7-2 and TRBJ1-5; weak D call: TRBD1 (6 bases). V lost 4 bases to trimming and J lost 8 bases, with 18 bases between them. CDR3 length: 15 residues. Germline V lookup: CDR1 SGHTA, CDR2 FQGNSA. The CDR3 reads CASSSMGHPSEPQHF. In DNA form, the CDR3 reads TGTGCCAGCAGCTCCATGGGACACCCCAGCGAGCCCCAGCATTTT.

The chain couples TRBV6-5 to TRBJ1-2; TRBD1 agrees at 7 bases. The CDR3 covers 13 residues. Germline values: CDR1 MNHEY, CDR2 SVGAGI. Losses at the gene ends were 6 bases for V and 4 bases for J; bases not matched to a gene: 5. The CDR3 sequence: CASRAGTVYGYTF. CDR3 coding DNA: TGTGCCAGCAGGGCCGGGACAGTCTATGGCTACACCTTC.

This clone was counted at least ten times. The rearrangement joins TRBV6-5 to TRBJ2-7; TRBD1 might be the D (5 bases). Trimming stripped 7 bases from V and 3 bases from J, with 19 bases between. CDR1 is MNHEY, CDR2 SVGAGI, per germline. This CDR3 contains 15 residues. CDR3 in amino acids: CASTPSQGKYYEQYF. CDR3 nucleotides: TGTGCCAGCACCCCAAGCCAGGGAAAGTACTACGAGCAGTACTTC.

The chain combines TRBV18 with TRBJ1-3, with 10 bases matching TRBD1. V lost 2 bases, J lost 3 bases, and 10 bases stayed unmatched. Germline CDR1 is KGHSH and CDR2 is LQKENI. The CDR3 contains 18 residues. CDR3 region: CASSPNPGQGSSGNTIYF. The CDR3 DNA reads TGTGCCAGCTCACCAAATCCGGGACAGGGGTCCAGTGGAAACACCATATATTTT. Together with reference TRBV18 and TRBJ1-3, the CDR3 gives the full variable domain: NAGVMQNPRHLVRRRGQEARLRCSPMKGHSHVYWYRQLPEEGLKFMVYLQKENIIDESGMPKERFSAEFPKEGPSILRIQQVVRGDSAAYFCASSPNPGQGSSGNTIYFGEGSWLTVV.